This passage covers 25 T cell receptor beta chains from one sample sequenced in a study of cytomegalovirus exposure and HLA in healthy donors. The primer mix had 60 Vbeta and 13 Jbeta primers. The assay was immunoSEQ multiplex PCR, and TCRdb's table has in-frame clones only and misses some. The sample lists over 110,000 clones; 80% to 85% were seen once. Source material: PBMCs. These receptors all come from a male donor in good health and CMV-seropositive.

This clone has just one count. The V and J genes are TRBV29-1 and TRBJ1-5; the D gene is possibly TRBD1 (5 bases). The V end lost 6 bases, the J end lost 4 bases, and 13 bases lay between the germline ends. The germline V gene has CDR1 SQVTM and CDR2 ANQGSEA. The CDR3 runs to 13 residues. The CDR3 reads CSVAQGENQPQHF. Here the CDR3 DNA reads TGCAGCGTCGCCCAGGGTGAGAATCAGCCCCAGCATTTT.

This chain links TRBV7-9 with TRBJ2-7; possible D gene TRBD1, 6 bases. Germline assignment: CDR1 SEHNR and CDR2 FQNEAQ (reference sequence). V was clipped by 5 bases and J by 3 bases, with 14 bases between them. The CDR3 is 14 amino acids. The CDR3 DNA follows: TGTGCCAGCAGCCTGGAATCAGGGGACTACGAGCAGTACTTC. It specifies CASSLESGDYEQYF.

The rearrangement links TRBV4-1 to TRBJ2-7; 10 nucleotides agree with TRBD1. CDR1 is MGHRA and CDR2 is YSYEKL in the germline V gene. CDR3 length equals 16 residues. With 4 bases clipped from V and 6 bases from J, the junction kept 12 bases outside the gene matches. CDR3 sequence (DNA): TGCGCCAGCAGCCTTTCCGGGACAGGGGTTCTTGGCGAGCAGTACTTC. Translated, it gives CASSLSGTGVLGEQYF.

The CDR3 is CASSIPLGDQPQHF. CDR3 DNA sequence: TGTGCCAGTAGTATCCCCCTCGGGGATCAGCCCCAGCATTTT. The rearrangement links TRBV19 to TRBJ1-5; D gene uncertain. The V end lost 3 bases, the J end lost 5 bases, and 11 bases lay between the germline ends. The germline V gene has CDR1 LNHDA and CDR2 SQIVND (reference sequence). This CDR3 comprises 14 residues.

The chain is built from TRBV6-5 and TRBJ1-5; TRBD1 is a possible D gene (6 bases). V lost 6 bases to trimming and J lost 3 bases, with 9 bases between them. The CDR3 contains 13 residues. Germline V gene data show CDR1 as MNHEY and CDR2 as SVGAGI. CDR3 DNA sequence: TGTGCCAGCAGAAGGGGGATCAATCAGCCCCAGCATTTT. This codes for CASRRGINQPQHF.

The rearrangement joins TRBV10-3 to TRBJ2-4; perhaps TRBD2 as D (6 bases). The CDR3 is 15 residues long. Germline V gives CDR1 ENHRY, CDR2 SYGVKD. V lost 5 bases, J lost 8 bases, and 19 bases lay in between. CDR3 nucleotide sequence: TGTGCCATCAGTTGGGGGGACGGCGGTTCGTACATTCAGTACTTC. It yields the protein CAISWGDGGSYIQYF.

The chain carries TRBV9 and TRBJ2-1; 9 nucleotides align to TRBD2. The trim removed 8 bases at V and 3 bases at J, leaving 6 bases unmatched. This CDR3 has 14 residues. Germline V gives CDR1 SGDLS, CDR2 YYNGEE. In nucleotides, the CDR3 is TGTGCCAGTTCGTGGCGGGGGGGCTACAATGAGCAGTTCTTC. Translation: CASSWRGGYNEQFF. Looking up the rest from reference TRBV9 and TRBJ2-1 gives the full variable domain: DSGVTQTPKHLITATGQRVTLRCSPRSGDLSVYWYQQSLDQGLQFLIQYYNGEERAKGNILERFSAQQFPDLHSELNLSSLELGDSALYFCASSWRGGYNEQFFGPGTRLTVL.

The V and J genes are TRBV27 and TRBJ2-1; D not certain. Germline values: CDR1 MNHEY, CDR2 SMNVEV (reference sequence). The CDR3 is made up of 13 amino acids. Trimming stripped 4 bases from V and 4 bases from J, with 8 bases between. This CDR3 is CASSSLTYNEQFF. In DNA form, the CDR3 reads TGTGCCAGCAGTTCTTTAACTTACAATGAGCAGTTCTTC.

The gene calls are TRBV19 and TRBJ2-7; TRBD1 matches at 9 bases. The junction had 8 bases not matched to a gene; V was cut back by 3 bases and J by 2 bases. The CDR3 contains 16 residues. Per the germline V gene, CDR1 is LNHDA and CDR2 is SQIVND (reference sequence). CDR3 bases: TGTGCCAGTAGTATGAGTTTGGACAGGGGCCCCTACGAGCAGTACTTC. It is translated as CASSMSLDRGPYEQYF.

The chain has TRBV4-1 and TRBJ2-7; TRBD2 might be the D (6 bases). The length of the CDR3 is 16 residues. V was shortened by 0 bases and J by 3 bases, with 15 bases between the two germline ends. Per germline, CDR1 MGHRA and CDR2 YSYEKL. The CDR3 bases are TGCGCCAGCAGCCAAGATTCTGGGAGACTAGGCTACGAGCAGTACTTC. Its protein is CASSQDSGRLGYEQYF.

J is TRBJ2-7 and V is TRBV13; 12 bases are shared with TRBD2. Germline V CDR1 and CDR2: PRHDT, FYEKMQ (reference sequence). This CDR3 region has 14 residues. V shed 4 bases, J shed 3 bases, and the junction held 1 base outside the gene matches. This chain's CDR3 is CASSSGLAGYEQYF. DNA of the CDR3: TGTGCCAGCAGCTCGGGACTAGCGGGCTACGAGCAGTACTTC.

The chain links TRBV7-2 to TRBJ2-7; TRBD2 agrees at 11 bases. V lost 4 bases, J lost 3 bases, and 2 bases stayed unmatched. The CDR3 covers 14 residues. Per germline, CDR1 SGHTA and CDR2 FQGNSA. The CDR3 DNA reads TGTGCCAGCAGCTGGACTAGCGGGTTCTACGAGCAGTACTTC. It specifies CASSWTSGFYEQYF.

The V and J genes are TRBV15 and TRBJ1-1, with TRBD1 matching 9 bases. Germline values: CDR1 LNHNV, CDR2 YYDKDF (reference sequence). The CDR3 runs 15 residues. After removal of 0 bases from V and 5 bases from J, the junction contained 4 bases not matched to a gene. The CDR3 DNA reads TGTGCCACCAGCAGAGAGGACAGGGGACCAACTGAAGCTTTCTTT. This encodes CATSREDRGPTEAFF.

This chain connects TRBV2 to TRBJ2-5, with a weak D call TRBD2 (5 bases). Germline-derived CDR1 and CDR2 are SNHLY and FYNNEI. This CDR3 has 14 amino acids. V gave up 5 bases and J gave up 2 bases, with 12 bases separating them. The CDR3 loop is CASSFRTRQETQYF. The CDR3 nucleotides are TGTGCCAGCAGTTTCCGGACTCGACAAGAGACCCAGTACTTC.

This clone has a handful of counts. The chain is built from TRBV28 and TRBJ2-1; possible D gene TRBD2, 6 bases. V lost 5 bases, J lost 3 bases, and 11 bases lay in between. Germline V gene sequence: CDR1 MDHEN, CDR2 SYDVKM. The CDR3 runs to 14 residues. The CDR3 sequence is CASSDQGLYNEQFF. DNA of the CDR3: TGTGCCAGCAGTGACCAGGGACTCTACAATGAGCAGTTCTTC. The full variable domain, its missing parts supplied by reference TRBV28 and TRBJ2-1, is DVKVTQSSRYLVKRTGEKVFLECVQDMDHENMFWYRQDPGLGLRLIYFSYDVKMKEKGDIPEGYSVSREKKERFSLILESASTNQTSMYLCASSDQGLYNEQFFGPGTRLTVL.

This sequence joins TRBV6-1 and TRBJ1-5; D is perhaps TRBD1 (5 bases). V was shortened by 5 bases and J by 0 bases, with 8 bases between the two germline ends. In germline, CDR1 is MNHNS, CDR2 SASEGT. This CDR3 has 14 residues. The CDR3 here is CASSWGDSNQPQHF. The CDR3, as DNA: TGTGCCAGCAGTTGGGGGGATAGCAATCAGCCCCAGCATTTT.

V gene TRBV6-1 combines with J gene TRBJ1-1, with D tentatively TRBD1 (6 bases). The CDR3 runs 13 residues. Germline assignment: CDR1 MNHNS and CDR2 SASEGT. Trimming pared 4 bases from V and 4 bases from J, leaving 10 bases between. The CDR3 DNA reads as TGTGCCAGCAGTGTACAGGGTGGCACTGAAGCTTTCTTT. Translating it yields CASSVQGGTEAFF.

CDR3 region: CASSGMGRANSPLHF. In DNA form, the CDR3 reads TGCGCCAGCAGTGGAATGGGCAGGGCTAATTCACCCCTCCACTTT. The chain uses TRBV10-2 and TRBJ1-6; the D gene is possibly TRBD1 (5 bases). The germline CDR1 and CDR2 sequences are WSHSY and SAAADI. The CDR3 sequence is 15 residues long. V lost 4 bases, J lost 6 bases, and 13 bases lay in between.

V is TRBV10-3 and J is TRBJ2-1; 7 bases match TRBD1. V trimming: 0 bases; J trimming: 7 bases; junction bases outside the gene matches: 12. The CDR3 has 17 amino acids. Germline V CDR1 and CDR2: ENHRY, SYGVKD. The DNA of the CDR3 is TGTGCCATCAGTGAGTCCCTCGAAGGGGGCCGGCGGAATGAGCAGTTCTTC. Its translation is CAISESLEGGRRNEQFF.

The chain uses TRBV7-6 and TRBJ2-5; D perhaps matches TRBD2 (5 bases). V lost 0 bases and J 5 bases, leaving 10 bases between the germline ends. Germline V gives CDR1 SGHVS, CDR2 FNYEAQ. The CDR3 contains 14 residues. CDR3 sequence: CASSLAGPGETQYF. CDR3 in DNA: TGTGCCAGCAGCTTAGCAGGTCCGGGGGAGACCCAGTACTTC.

The CDR3 reads CAGDNQGYGYTF. The CDR3 DNA sequence: TGTGCCGGGGACAACCAAGGCTATGGCTACACCTTC. The genes are TRBV30 and TRBJ1-2; the D gene is possibly TRBD1 (6 bases). Trimming removed 8 bases from V and 4 bases from J, with 14 bases in between. The CDR3 is 12 residues long. Germline CDR1 GTSNPN, CDR2 SVGIG (reference sequence).

This sequence joins TRBV25-1 and TRBJ1-5; weak D call: TRBD1 (5 bases). The CDR3 consists of 13 residues. CDR1 and CDR2 from the germline V gene are MGHDK and SYGVNS. V lost 1 base and J lost 12, with 13 bases in between. DNA of the CDR3: TGTGCCAGCAGTGAATCCGGGACTCTCCTCCAGCATTTT. As protein: CASSESGTLLQHF.

V is TRBV9 and J is TRBJ2-6; D is undetermined. Trimming removed 3 bases from V and 0 bases from J, with 13 bases in between. This CDR3 has 17 amino acids. The germline gives CDR1 SGDLS, CDR2 YYNGEE. The CDR3 region has the DNA TGTGCCAGCAGCGCGCAACGACTTCCCTCTGGGGCCAACGTCCTGACTTTC. Its protein product is CASSAQRLPSGANVLTF.

This clone has only one observation. This chain joins TRBV6-1 and TRBJ2-3; perhaps TRBD2 as D (5 bases). The CDR3 loop spans 11 amino acids. V gave up 7 bases and J gave up 8 bases, with 10 bases separating them. Germline V gene sequence: CDR1 MNHNS, CDR2 SASEGT. CDR3 protein: CASIFTSTQYF. CDR3 nucleotides: TGTGCCAGCATTTTCACTAGTACGCAGTATTTT.

Written as DNA, the CDR3 is TGCGCCAGCAGTGCTACGGGACAGGGATACGAGCAGTACTTC. It is translated as CASSATGQGYEQYF. The rearrangement links TRBV10-2 to TRBJ2-7; the match to TRBD1 covers 9 bases. Germline V gene sequence: CDR1 WSHSY, CDR2 SAAADI. J lost 4 bases, V lost 4 bases, and 5 bases had no gene match. The CDR3 loop spans 14 amino acids.